This T cell receptor beta chain stems from a study of T-cell reconstitution after alpha-beta-depleted transplantation in children. This clonotype has ten or more counts. Trimming removed 5 bases from V and 0 bases from J; junction bases left unmatched: 2. Germline CDR1 SQVTM, CDR2 ANQGSEA. There are 13 residues in the CDR3. Library preparation (for TCRbeta) was performed with unique molecular identifiers. A single record per CDR3 protein comes from TCRdb applying MiXCR to the PCR reads. The data show approximately 490,000 distinct CDR3 sequences, about 12% seen once. The V call is TRBV29-1, the J call TRBJ2-7; the match to TRBD2 covers 9 bases. Here the sequenced sample was PBMCs from the stem cell graft donor, taken from the stem cell graft. This receptor was taken from a human donor who donated a stem cell graft to a child with combined immunodeficiency. The CDR3, as DNA: TGCAGCGTTCTTAGCGGGAGCTCCTACGAGCAGTACTTC. Its translation: CSVLSGSSYEQYF.